Listed here are 31 T cell receptor beta chains from one sample, sequenced in a study of T cells in Graves' hyperthyroidism and ophthalmopathy. RNA transcripts served as the template for amplifying TCR beta CDR3 regions. HTBI primers were employed in a first-round RT-PCR of the TCR CDR3. TCRdb re-called the multiplex PCR reads with MiXCR, one entry per CDR3 protein. The data contain roughly 840,000 distinct CDR3 sequences, about 38% of them singletons. The sequencing sample was made of blood. These receptors were obtained from a man aged 18 to 30 with Graves' hyperthyroidism.

This clonotype was seen ten or more times. This chain links TRBV10-3 with TRBJ1-5, with TRBD1 matching over 9 bases. The CDR3 loop spans 13 amino acids. CDR1 and CDR2 from the germline V gene are ENHRY and SYGVKD. V lost 10 bases, J lost 3 bases, and 4 bases stayed unmatched. The CDR3 sequence is CATGTGTNQPQHF. CDR3 nucleotide sequence: TGTGCCACCGGGACAGGGACCAATCAGCCCCAGCATTTT.

The chain uses TRBV19 and TRBJ2-7; D possibly corresponds to TRBD1 (6 bases). Trimming removed 9 bases from V and 0 bases from J, with 12 bases in between. CDR3 length: 13 residues. The germline CDR1 and CDR2 sequences are LNHDA and SQIVND (reference sequence). This chain's CDR3 is CASRGAVSYEQYF. The CDR3 DNA is TGTGCCAGCAGGGGAGCCGTCTCCTACGAGCAGTACTTC. The variable domain in full, completed from reference TRBV19 and TRBJ2-7, reads DGGITQSPKYLFRKEGQNVTLSCEQNLNHDAMYWYRQDPGQGLRLIYYSQIVNDFQKGDIAEGYSVSREKKESFPLTVTSAQKNPTAFYLCASRGAVSYEQYFGPGTRLTVT.

This clonotype was counted many times. This chain connects TRBV20-1 to TRBJ1-1, with D hard to call. The germline CDR1 and CDR2 sequences are DFQATT and SNEGSKA (reference sequence). V was cut by 0 bases and J by 5 bases, with 4 bases left in between. This CDR3 has 11 residues. CDR3 loop: CSARDITEAFF. The CDR3 region has the DNA TGCAGTGCTAGAGATATAACTGAAGCTTTCTTT.

The chain employs TRBV29-1 and TRBJ2-5, with D unresolved. The V and J ends lost 8 bases and 2 bases respectively, with 18 bases between them. Germline CDR1 and CDR2: SQVTM and ANQGSEA. This CDR3 region has 14 residues. CDR3 sequence reads: CSSYYGRAQETQYF. CDR3 in DNA: TGCAGCAGTTACTACGGAAGGGCACAAGAGACCCAGTACTTC.

J is TRBJ2-7 and V is TRBV2, with D perhaps matching TRBD1 (5 bases). The germline V gene has CDR1 SNHLY and CDR2 FYNNEI. The V end was cut by 5 bases, the J end by 2 bases, with 19 bases between. The CDR3 is made up of 16 amino acids. The DNA of the CDR3 is TGTGCCAGCAGTCAAAAAGAGGATGGGGCGACCTACGAGCAGTACTTC. Translation: CASSQKEDGATYEQYF. Full variable domain (outside the CDR3, taken from reference TRBV2 and TRBJ2-7): EPEVTQTPSHQVTQMGQEVILRCVPISNHLYFYWYRQILGQKVEFLVSFYNNEISEKSEIFDDQFSVERPDGSNFTLKIRSTKLEDSAMYFCASSQKEDGATYEQYFGPGTRLTVT.

Turning to this clonotype: With a much larger clone just one base away, this may be a read error. The genes are TRBV7-9 and TRBJ1-1; D uncertain. Germline values: CDR1 SEHNR, CDR2 FQNEAQ (reference sequence). This CDR3 region has 14 residues. CDR3 sequence (DNA): TGTGCCGGCAGCCTCGACCTACCTGGCACTGAAGCTTTCTTT. Protein: CAGSLDLPGTEAFF.

In its sample, this clonotype was seen many times. J is TRBJ1-1 and V is TRBV15, with 7 bases identical to TRBD1. V was clipped by 6 bases and J by 6 bases; unmatched bases: 4. The germline V gene encodes CDR1 LNHNV and CDR2 YYDKDF (reference sequence). This CDR3 is 12 amino acids long. CDR3 sequence: CATSRQGSEAFF. The CDR3 nucleotides read TGTGCCACCAGTCGACAGGGTTCTGAAGCTTTCTTT.

This clonotype was picked up one time. A much larger clone sits a single nucleotide away, making a read error possible. The rearrangement uses TRBV12-3 or TRBV12-4 and TRBJ2-5; 9 nucleotides align to TRBD2. The CDR3 loop spans 14 amino acids. V lost 3 bases to trimming and J lost 9 bases; unmatched junction nucleotides: 8. The CDR3 region has the DNA TGTGCCAGCAGTTTTAGCGGGGGAACGGAGGCCCAGTACTTC. This gives the protein CASSFSGGTEAQYF.

The chain uses TRBV12-3 or TRBV12-4 and TRBJ1-4; 7 positions agree with TRBD1. The CDR3 has 14 residues. V shed 7 bases, J shed 7 bases, and the junction held 9 bases outside the gene matches. In nucleotides, the CDR3 is TGTGCCAGCACCCCAACAGGGGTTGGTGAAAAACTGTTTTTT. Protein sequence: CASTPTGVGEKLFF.

The gene calls are TRBV10-3 and TRBJ2-7; 7 bases agree with TRBD1. This CDR3 comprises 15 residues. After removal of 5 bases from V and 1 base from J, the junction contained 8 bases not matched to a gene. Germline CDR1 reads ENHRY; CDR2 reads SYGVKD. CDR3 nucleotides: TGTGCCATCAGTCTGGGACAGTCGGGGTCCTACGAGCAGTACTTC. Translating gives CAISLGQSGSYEQYF.

In its sample, this clonotype was seen many times. This chain joins TRBV2 and TRBJ1-4, with 11 positions matching TRBD1. From germline, CDR1 is SNHLY and CDR2 FYNNEI. V was pared by 7 bases and J by 3 bases, with 4 bases of the junction left unmatched. The CDR3 is 15 residues long. CDR3 bases: TGTGCCAGCAAGGACAGGGGGCAGTCTAATGAAAAACTGTTTTTT. Residues: CASKDRGQSNEKLFF. The variable domain in full, completed from reference TRBV2 and TRBJ1-4, reads EPEVTQTPSHQVTQMGQEVILRCVPISNHLYFYWYRQILGQKVEFLVSFYNNEISEKSEIFDDQFSVERPDGSNFTLKIRSTKLEDSAMYFCASKDRGQSNEKLFFGSGTQLSVL.

The genes are TRBV7-2 and TRBJ1-1, with D unresolved. The germline V and J ends were trimmed by 11 bases and 1 base, with 11 bases remaining between them. CDR1 SGHTA and CDR2 FQGNSA come from the germline V gene. This CDR3 spans 12 amino acids. The CDR3 loop is CALGNRNTEAFF. CDR3 nucleotide sequence: TGTGCCCTAGGGAACAGGAACACTGAAGCTTTCTTT.

The table lists this clonotype with a few counts. V usage is TRBV15 and J usage is TRBJ2-3; 7 nucleotides align to TRBD2. This CDR3 is 15 amino acids long. V lost 0 bases to trimming and J lost 0 bases; unmatched junction nucleotides: 0. From germline, CDR1 is LNHNV and CDR2 YYDKDF (reference sequence). The CDR3, as DNA: TGTGCCACCAGCAGAGAGCGGGGGAGCACAGATACGCAGTATTTT. Its protein product is CATSRERGSTDTQYF.

This clonotype was seen ten or more times. V gene TRBV6-6 combines with J gene TRBJ1-6; no clear D gene. The ends were cut back, 8 bases at V and 7 bases at J, with 9 bases in the middle. The germline V gene encodes CDR1 MNHNY and CDR2 SVGAGI (reference sequence). The CDR3 is made up of 12 amino acids. CDR3 loop: CASSGGNSPLHF. The DNA of the CDR3 is TGTGCCAGCTCCGGAGGGAATTCACCCCTCCACTTT.

This clonotype was detected a few times. V usage is TRBV7-8 and J usage is TRBJ2-2, with 9 bases aligning to TRBD1. The CDR3 consists of 15 residues. Unmatched junction bases numbered 5, after V lost 4 bases and J lost 5 bases. From germline, CDR1 is SGHVS and CDR2 FQNEAQ. The CDR3: CASSWGQGGTGELFF. The CDR3 DNA reads TGTGCCAGCAGCTGGGGACAGGGCGGGACCGGGGAGCTGTTTTTT.

A remark on this clonotype: This clone may be a read error of a much larger clone one base away. The chain recombines TRBV25-1 with TRBJ2-2; weak D call: TRBD2 (5 bases). The CDR3 is made up of 13 amino acids. Per germline, CDR1 MGHDK and CDR2 SYGVNS. Here the CDR3 reads CASSFSYTGKLFF. Written as DNA, the CDR3 is TGTGCCAGCAGCTTCAGTTACACCGGGAAGCTGTTTTTT.

In its sample, this clonotype was seen once. The junction shows a germline mismatch at one end, possibly a read error. The V and J genes are TRBV7-8 and TRBJ2-7, with 8 bases aligning to TRBD1. Germline V gives CDR1 SGHVS, CDR2 FQNEAQ. This CDR3 is 12 amino acids long. CDR3 sequence: CASSSGTGERYF. The CDR3 DNA follows: TGTGCCAGCAGCTCCGGGACAGGCGAGCGGTACTTC.

The chain joins TRBV5-5 to TRBJ1-5, with D hard to call. CDR3 length: 13 residues. Germline V gene data show CDR1 as SGHKS and CDR2 as YYEKEE (reference sequence). Trimming took 1 base from V and 7 from J, leaving 9 bases between them. This CDR3 reads CASSLFEKQPQHF. The CDR3 nucleotides read TGTGCCAGCAGCTTGTTTGAGAAACAGCCCCAGCATTTT.

This clonotype came up a few times. This chain links TRBV7-2 with TRBJ1-3; maybe TRBD1 (5 bases). Germline loops: CDR1 SGHTA, CDR2 FQGNSA. The CDR3 covers 16 residues. V was trimmed by 5 bases and J by 0 bases, leaving 14 bases between them. This chain's CDR3 is CASSPLDIRSGNTIYF. The CDR3 DNA reads as TGTGCCAGCAGCCCTCTGGACATCCGCTCTGGAAACACCATATATTTT.

The chain carries TRBV5-6 and TRBJ2-2, with TRBD1 as a possible D gene (5 bases). This CDR3 has 16 residues. The germline V gene encodes CDR1 SGHDT and CDR2 YYEEEE. Trimming took 4 bases from V and 3 from J, leaving 16 bases between them. The CDR3 sequence: CASSLGFRRDTGELFF. CDR3 DNA: TGTGCCAGCAGCCTGGGGTTTCGCAGGGACACCGGGGAGCTGTTTTTT.

The rearrangement uses TRBV6-1 and TRBJ1-3; D unclear. The germline V gene has CDR1 MNHNS and CDR2 SASEGT. The V and J ends lost 5 bases and 14 bases respectively, with 22 bases between them. The CDR3 runs 14 residues. CDR3 nucleotides: TGTGCCAGCAGTCCTGGAACAGCCATAGACCACTTATATTTT. This codes for CASSPGTAIDHLYF.

The chain is built from TRBV2 and TRBJ2-1; TRBD2 aligns across 11 bases. The CDR3 runs to 17 residues. V lost 3 bases to trimming and J lost 0 bases; unmatched junction nucleotides: 4. CDR1 SNHLY and CDR2 FYNNEI come from the germline V gene. CDR3 coding DNA: TGTGCCAGCAGTGATCTAGCGGGGGGCAGCTCCTACAATGAGCAGTTCTTC. Its translation: CASSDLAGGSSYNEQFF.

This clonotype was detected a few times. The V and J genes are TRBV7-8 and TRBJ1-6; D is possibly TRBD1 (6 bases). Deletions cut 4 bases from V and 7 bases from J, with 20 bases between. This CDR3 is built from 17 residues. Germline loops: CDR1 SGHVS, CDR2 FQNEAQ. CDR3 amino acids: CASSSYEWTEENSPLHF. CDR3 sequence (DNA): TGTGCCAGCAGCTCTTACGAGTGGACAGAGGAAAATTCACCCCTCCACTTT.

The sample holds a few counts of this clonotype. The chain joins TRBV13 to TRBJ1-1; 7 positions match TRBD1. The V gene's germline CDR1 is PRHDT and CDR2 FYEKMQ (reference sequence). The length of the CDR3 is 15 residues. J gave up 2 bases and V 3 bases, and 6 bases lay outside the gene matches. The CDR3: CASSFAGTVNTEAFF. CDR3 DNA sequence: TGTGCCAGCAGCTTCGCCGGGACAGTCAACACTGAAGCTTTCTTT.

In regard to this clonotype: At one end the junction does not follow the germline gene, possibly because of a read error. The rearrangement joins TRBV9 to TRBJ2-7; 15 bases are a match to TRBD2. The germline V gene encodes CDR1 SGDLS and CDR2 YYNGEE. The CDR3 contains 19 residues. The CDR3 sequence: CASSQAGGTSGRFAYEQYF. Written as DNA, the CDR3 is TGCGCCAGCAGCCAAGCCGGGGGGACTAGCGGGAGGTTCGCCTACGAGCAGTACTTC.

About this clonotype itself: The junction does not match germline at one end; this may be a read error. V and J are TRBV7-1 and TRBJ2-7, with 12 bases matching TRBD1. TRBV7-1 is reported as an ORF; its role is uncertain. This CDR3 is built from 14 residues. The CDR3 DNA sequence: TGTGTCAGCAGCTCACGGGACAGGGGGCTCGAGCAGTACTTC. Residues: CVSSSRDRGLEQYF.

A word on this clonotype: At one end the junction does not follow the germline gene, possibly because of a read error. The chain joins TRBV10-3 to TRBJ1-5, with D unclear. The CDR3 spans 16 residues. Germline-derived CDR1 and CDR2 are ENHRY and SYGVKD. CDR3 coding DNA: TGTGCCAGCAGTTTAGCACAGCCATATAGCAATCAGCCCCAGCATTTT. It yields the protein CASSLAQPYSNQPQHF.

This clonotype has at least ten counts. The chain is built from TRBV29-1 and TRBJ2-7; D gene ambiguous. The CDR3 covers 14 residues. Germline lookup yields CDR1 SQVTM and CDR2 ANQGSEA. The V and J ends lost 1 base and 7 bases respectively, with 17 bases between them. The CDR3, as DNA: TGCAGCGTTGAAGGGGTAGGGCGCCTTGGAGAGCAGTACTTC. Residues: CSVEGVGRLGEQYF.

This clonotype has just a few counts. CDR3 in amino acids: CASSPDTLGKLFF. The CDR3 bases are TGTGCCAGCAGTCCGGACACCCTCGGAAAACTGTTTTTT. This chain uses TRBV6-6 with TRBJ1-4, with D maybe TRBD1 (5 bases). The V gene lost 5 bases and the J gene lost 10 bases, with 14 bases spanning the gap. The germline gives CDR1 MNHNY, CDR2 SVGAGI (reference sequence). The CDR3 loop spans 13 amino acids.

This clonotype showed up just once. The chain uses TRBV5-1 and TRBJ2-6, with 9 bases identical to TRBD1. J was trimmed by 0 bases and V by 0 bases; bases with no gene match: 10. The CDR3 is 20 residues long. The germline CDR1 and CDR2 sequences are SGHRS and YFSETQ. DNA for the CDR3: TGCGCCAGCAGCTTGGGGACAGGGGACGAATTATACTCTGGGGCCAACGTCCTGACTTTC. Its translation: CASSLGTGDELYSGANVLTF.

At least ten counts were recorded for this clonotype. The chain links TRBV2 to TRBJ1-1; D uncertain. This CDR3 comprises 15 residues. CDR1 and CDR2 (germline): SNHLY, FYNNEI. V shed 10 bases and J shed 5 bases, with 23 bases lying between them. Here the CDR3 reads CATLLTKRLGTEAFF. CDR3 bases: TGTGCCACCCTTCTAACTAAGAGGTTGGGAACTGAAGCTTTCTTT.